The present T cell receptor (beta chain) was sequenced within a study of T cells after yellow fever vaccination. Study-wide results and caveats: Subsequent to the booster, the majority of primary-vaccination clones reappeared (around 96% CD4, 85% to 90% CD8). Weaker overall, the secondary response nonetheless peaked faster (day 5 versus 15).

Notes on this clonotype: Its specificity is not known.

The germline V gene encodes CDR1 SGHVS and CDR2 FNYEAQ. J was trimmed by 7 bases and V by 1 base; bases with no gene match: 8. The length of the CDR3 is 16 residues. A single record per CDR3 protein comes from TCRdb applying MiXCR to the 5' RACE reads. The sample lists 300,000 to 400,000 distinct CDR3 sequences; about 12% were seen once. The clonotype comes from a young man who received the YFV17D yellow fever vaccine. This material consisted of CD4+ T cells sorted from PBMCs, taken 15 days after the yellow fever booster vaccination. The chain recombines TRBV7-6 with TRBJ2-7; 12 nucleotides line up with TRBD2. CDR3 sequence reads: CASSLDQGLAGGEQYF. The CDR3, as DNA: TGTGCCAGCAGCTTAGATCAGGGACTAGCGGGCGGAGAGCAGTACTTC.